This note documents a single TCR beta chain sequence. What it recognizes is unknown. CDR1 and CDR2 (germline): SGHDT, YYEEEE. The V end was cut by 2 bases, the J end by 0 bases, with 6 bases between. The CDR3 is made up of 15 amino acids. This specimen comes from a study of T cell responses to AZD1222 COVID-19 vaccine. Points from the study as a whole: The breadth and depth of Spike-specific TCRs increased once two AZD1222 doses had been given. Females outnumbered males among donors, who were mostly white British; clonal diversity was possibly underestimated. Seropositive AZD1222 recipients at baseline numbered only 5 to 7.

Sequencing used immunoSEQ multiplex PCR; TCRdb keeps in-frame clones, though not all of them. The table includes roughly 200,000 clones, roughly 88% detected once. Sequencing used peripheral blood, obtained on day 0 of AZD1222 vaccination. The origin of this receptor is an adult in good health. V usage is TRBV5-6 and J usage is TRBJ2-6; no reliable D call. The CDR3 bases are TGTGCCAGCAGCTTTTTAAACTCTGGGGCCAACGTCCTGACTTTC. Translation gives CASSFLNSGANVLTF.